This TCR beta chain emerged from a study of blood T cell repertoires in COVID-19. About the research overall: The United States, Italy and Spain supplied acute and convalescent COVID-19 samples. PBMCs, B-cell-depleted T cells, or T cells provided the cDNA or gDNA that made up the material.

CDR1 SGHAT and CDR2 FQNNGV come from the germline V gene. Trimming removed 2 bases from V and 3 bases from J, with 10 bases in between. This CDR3 spans 14 amino acids. Per the authors' pipeline: Scientists estimated how many nucleated cells there were by amplifying reference gene primers. The repertoire was sequenced with immunoSEQ multiplex PCR; TCRdb's copy has only in-frame clones and lacks some. V, J and clone size reflect that table, while D and trimming were determined from the DNA. In the table there are about 110,000 clones, 90% to 95% of which are singletons. The sample taken for sequencing was peripheral blood. The chain is built from TRBV11-2 and TRBJ1-2, with a possible D match to TRBD1 (5 bases). This TCR was recovered from a young woman with acute or convalescent COVID-19. The DNA of the CDR3 is TGTGCCAGCAGCTTAACCGGGGGGGACTATGGCTACACCTTC. Its translation is CASSLTGGDYGYTF.